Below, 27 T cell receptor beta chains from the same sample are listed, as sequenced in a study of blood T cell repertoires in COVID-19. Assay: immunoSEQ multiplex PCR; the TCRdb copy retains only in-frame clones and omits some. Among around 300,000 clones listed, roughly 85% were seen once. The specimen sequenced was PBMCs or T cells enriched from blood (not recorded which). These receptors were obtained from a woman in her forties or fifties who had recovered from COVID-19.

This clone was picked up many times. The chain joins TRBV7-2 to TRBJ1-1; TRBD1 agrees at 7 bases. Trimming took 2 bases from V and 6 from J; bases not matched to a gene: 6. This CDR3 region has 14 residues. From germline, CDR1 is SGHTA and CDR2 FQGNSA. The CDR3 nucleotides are TGTGCCAGCAGCTTATCATTAGGGGGCTCTGAAGCTTTCTTT. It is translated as CASSLSLGGSEAFF.

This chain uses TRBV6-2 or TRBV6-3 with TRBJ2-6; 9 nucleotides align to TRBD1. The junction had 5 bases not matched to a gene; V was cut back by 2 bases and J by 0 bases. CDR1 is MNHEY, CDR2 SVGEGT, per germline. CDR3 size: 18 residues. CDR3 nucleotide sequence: TGTGCCAGCAGTTACCCGGGACAGGGAGGCTCTGGGGCCAACGTCCTGACTTTC. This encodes CASSYPGQGGSGANVLTF.

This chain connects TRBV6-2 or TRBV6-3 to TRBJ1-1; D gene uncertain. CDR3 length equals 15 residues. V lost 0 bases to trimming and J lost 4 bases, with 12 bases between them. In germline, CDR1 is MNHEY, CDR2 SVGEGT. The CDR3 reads CASSYSLARVTEAFF. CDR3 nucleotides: TGTGCCAGCAGTTACTCGTTAGCAAGAGTCACTGAAGCTTTCTTT.

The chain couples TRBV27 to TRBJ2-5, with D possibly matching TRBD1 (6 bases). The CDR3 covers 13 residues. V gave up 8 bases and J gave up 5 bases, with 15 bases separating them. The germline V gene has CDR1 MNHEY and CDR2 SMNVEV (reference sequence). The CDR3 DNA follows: TGTGCCAGCGCTTTGGCAGGGGCTGAGACCCAGTACTTC. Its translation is CASALAGAETQYF.

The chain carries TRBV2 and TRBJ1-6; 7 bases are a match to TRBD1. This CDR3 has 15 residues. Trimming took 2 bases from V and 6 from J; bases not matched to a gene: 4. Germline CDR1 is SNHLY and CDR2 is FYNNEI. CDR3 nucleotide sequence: TGTGCCAGCAGTGAACAGGGGGATTCTAATTCACCCCTCCACTTT. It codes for CASSEQGDSNSPLHF.

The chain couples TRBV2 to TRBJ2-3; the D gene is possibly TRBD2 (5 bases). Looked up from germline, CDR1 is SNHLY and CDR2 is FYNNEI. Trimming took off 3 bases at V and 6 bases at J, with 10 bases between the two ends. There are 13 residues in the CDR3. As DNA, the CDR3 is TGTGCCAGCAGTGACCGGAGGCGGGATACGCAGTATTTT. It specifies CASSDRRRDTQYF.

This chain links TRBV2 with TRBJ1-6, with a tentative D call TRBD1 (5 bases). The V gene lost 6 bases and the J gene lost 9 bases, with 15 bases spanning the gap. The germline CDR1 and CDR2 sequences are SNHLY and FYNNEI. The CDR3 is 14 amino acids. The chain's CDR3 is CASSPLRVGSPLHF. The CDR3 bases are TGTGCCAGCAGCCCTCTCAGGGTGGGTTCACCCCTCCACTTT.

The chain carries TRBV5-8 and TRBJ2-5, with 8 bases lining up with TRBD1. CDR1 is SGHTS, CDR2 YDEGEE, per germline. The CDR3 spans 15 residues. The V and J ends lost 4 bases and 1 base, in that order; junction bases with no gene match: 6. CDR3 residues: CASSPDRAPQETQYF. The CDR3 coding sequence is TGTGCCAGCAGCCCGGACAGGGCACCCCAAGAGACCCAGTACTTC.

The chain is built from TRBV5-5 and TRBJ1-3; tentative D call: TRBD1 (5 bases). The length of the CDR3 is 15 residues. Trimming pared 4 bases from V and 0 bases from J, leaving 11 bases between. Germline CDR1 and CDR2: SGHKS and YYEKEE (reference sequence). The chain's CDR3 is CASSNPGFSGNTIYF. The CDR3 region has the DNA TGTGCCAGCAGCAACCCAGGGTTCTCTGGAAACACCATATATTTT.

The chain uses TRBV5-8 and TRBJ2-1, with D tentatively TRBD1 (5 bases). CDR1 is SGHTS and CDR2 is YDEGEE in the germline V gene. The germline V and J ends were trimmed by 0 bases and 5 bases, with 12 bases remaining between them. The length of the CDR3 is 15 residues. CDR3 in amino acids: CASSLGTKQHNEQFF. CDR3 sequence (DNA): TGTGCCAGCAGCTTGGGGACAAAGCAGCACAATGAGCAGTTCTTC.

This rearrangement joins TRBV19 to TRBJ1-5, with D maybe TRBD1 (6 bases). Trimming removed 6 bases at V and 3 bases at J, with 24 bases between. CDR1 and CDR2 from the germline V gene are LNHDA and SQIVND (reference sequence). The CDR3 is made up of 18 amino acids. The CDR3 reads CASSAGQSPFRYNQPQHF. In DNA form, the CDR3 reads TGTGCCAGTAGCGCCGGACAGAGCCCTTTCAGGTACAATCAGCCCCAGCATTTT.

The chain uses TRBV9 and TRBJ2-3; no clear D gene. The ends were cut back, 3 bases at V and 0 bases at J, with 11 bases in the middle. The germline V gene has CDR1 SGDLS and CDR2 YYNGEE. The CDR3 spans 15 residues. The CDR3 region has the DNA TGTGCCAGCAGCGGTATCGGAGCTAGCACAGATACGCAGTATTTT. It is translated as CASSGIGASTDTQYF.

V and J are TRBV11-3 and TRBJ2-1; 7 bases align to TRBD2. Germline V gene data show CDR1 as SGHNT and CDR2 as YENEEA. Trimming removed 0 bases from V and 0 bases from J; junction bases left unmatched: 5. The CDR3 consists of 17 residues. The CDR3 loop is CASSLDASGSSYNEQFF. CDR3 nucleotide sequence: TGTGCCAGCAGCTTAGACGCTAGCGGAAGCTCCTACAATGAGCAGTTCTTC.

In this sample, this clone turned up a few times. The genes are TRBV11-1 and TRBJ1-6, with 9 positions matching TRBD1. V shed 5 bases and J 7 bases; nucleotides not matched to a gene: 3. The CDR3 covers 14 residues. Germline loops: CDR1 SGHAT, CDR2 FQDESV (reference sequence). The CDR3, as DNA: TGTGCCAGCAGCACGGACAGGGGAAATTCACCCCTCCACTTT. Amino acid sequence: CASSTDRGNSPLHF.

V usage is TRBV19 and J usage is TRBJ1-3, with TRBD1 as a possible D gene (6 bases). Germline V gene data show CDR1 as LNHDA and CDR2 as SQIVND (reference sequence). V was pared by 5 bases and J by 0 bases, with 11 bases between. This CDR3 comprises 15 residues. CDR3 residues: CASSRPDSSGNTIYF. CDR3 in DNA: TGTGCCAGTAGTCGCCCGGACAGCTCTGGAAACACCATATATTTT.

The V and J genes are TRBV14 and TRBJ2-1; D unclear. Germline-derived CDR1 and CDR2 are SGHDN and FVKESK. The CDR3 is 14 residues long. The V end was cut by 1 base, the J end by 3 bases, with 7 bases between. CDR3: CASSQAYSYNEQFF. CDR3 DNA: TGTGCCAGCAGCCAAGCGTACAGCTACAATGAGCAGTTCTTC.

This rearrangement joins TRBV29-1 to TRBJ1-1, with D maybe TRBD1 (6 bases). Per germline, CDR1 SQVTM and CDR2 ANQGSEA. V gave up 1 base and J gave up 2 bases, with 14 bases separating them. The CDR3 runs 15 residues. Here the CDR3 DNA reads TGCAGCGTTGAAGGTTTGGCGGGGGCTAACACTGAAGCTTTCTTT. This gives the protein CSVEGLAGANTEAFF.

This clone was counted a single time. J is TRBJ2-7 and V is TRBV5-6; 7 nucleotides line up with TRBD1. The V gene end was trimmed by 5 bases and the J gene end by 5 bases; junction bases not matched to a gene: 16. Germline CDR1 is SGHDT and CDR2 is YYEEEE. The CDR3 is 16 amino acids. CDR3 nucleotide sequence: TGTGCCAGCAGTCCCGCAGGCAGAGGGGGCAAGAACGAGCAGTACTTC. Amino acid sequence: CASSPAGRGGKNEQYF.

The CDR3 DNA reads TGTGCCAGCAGCGGGACTAGCGGGAGTCACGAGCAGTACTTC. Protein product: CASSGTSGSHEQYF. The rearrangement links TRBV11-2 to TRBJ2-7, with 14 bases that match TRBD2. There are 14 residues in the CDR3. CDR1 and CDR2 (germline): SGHAT, FQNNGV. V lost 5 bases, J lost 5 bases, and 2 bases stayed unmatched.

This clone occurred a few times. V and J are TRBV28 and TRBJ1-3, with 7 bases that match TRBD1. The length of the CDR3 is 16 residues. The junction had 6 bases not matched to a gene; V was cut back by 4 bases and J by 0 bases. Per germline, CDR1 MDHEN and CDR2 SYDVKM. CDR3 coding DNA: TGTGCCAGCAGTTGGTCCGACAGGGTCTCTGGAAACACCATATATTTT. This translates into CASSWSDRVSGNTIYF. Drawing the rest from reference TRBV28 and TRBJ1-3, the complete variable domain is DVKVTQSSRYLVKRTGEKVFLECVQDMDHENMFWYRQDPGLGLRLIYFSYDVKMKEKGDIPEGYSVSREKKERFSLILESASTNQTSMYLCASSWSDRVSGNTIYFGEGSWLTVV.

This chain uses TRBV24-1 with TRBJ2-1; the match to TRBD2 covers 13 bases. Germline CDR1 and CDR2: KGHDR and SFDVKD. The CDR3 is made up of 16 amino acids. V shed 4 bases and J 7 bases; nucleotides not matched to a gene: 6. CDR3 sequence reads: CATSDTGTSGINEQFF. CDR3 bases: TGTGCCACCAGTGACACCGGGACTAGCGGGATTAATGAGCAGTTCTTC.

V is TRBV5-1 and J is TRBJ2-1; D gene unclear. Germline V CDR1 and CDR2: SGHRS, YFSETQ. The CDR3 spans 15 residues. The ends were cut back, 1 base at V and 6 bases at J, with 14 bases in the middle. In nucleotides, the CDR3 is TGCGCCAGCAGCTTGACGGTGTCAGGTTCCAATGAGCAGTTCTTC. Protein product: CASSLTVSGSNEQFF.

The DNA of the CDR3 is TGTGCCAGCTTGGTGTTGGCAGGGCCCTACGAGCAGTACTTC. Protein product: CASLVLAGPYEQYF. The rearrangement links TRBV6-5 to TRBJ2-7, with a possible D match to TRBD1 (5 bases). The CDR3 runs to 14 residues. Germline V gene sequence: CDR1 MNHEY, CDR2 SVGAGI. V lost 8 bases and J lost 2, with 16 bases in between.

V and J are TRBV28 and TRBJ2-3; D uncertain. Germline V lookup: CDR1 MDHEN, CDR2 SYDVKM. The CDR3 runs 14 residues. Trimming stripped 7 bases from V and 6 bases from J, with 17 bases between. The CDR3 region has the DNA TGTGCCAGCAAAGTCCCTGGCTCCGGGGATACGCAGTATTTT. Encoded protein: CASKVPGSGDTQYF.

CDR3 DNA: TGTGCCATCAGGGACATGGAGAGCACTGAAGCTTTCTTT. This encodes CAIRDMESTEAFF. The chain employs TRBV10-3 and TRBJ1-1; weak D call: TRBD1 (5 bases). The CDR3 is 13 residues long. Trimming shortened V by 6 bases and J by 4 bases, and 12 bases separated the two germline ends. Germline V gene data show CDR1 as ENHRY and CDR2 as SYGVKD.

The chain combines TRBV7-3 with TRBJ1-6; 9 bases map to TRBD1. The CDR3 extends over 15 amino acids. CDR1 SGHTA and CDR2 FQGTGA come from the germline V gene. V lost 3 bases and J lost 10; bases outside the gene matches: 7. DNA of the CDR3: TGTGCCAGCAGCTTCATGGGGGGACAGGGCTCACCCCTCCACTTT. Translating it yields CASSFMGGQGSPLHF.

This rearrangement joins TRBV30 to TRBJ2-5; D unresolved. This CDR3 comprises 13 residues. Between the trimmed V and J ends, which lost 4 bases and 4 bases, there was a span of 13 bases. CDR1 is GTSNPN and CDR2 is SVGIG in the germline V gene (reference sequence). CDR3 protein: CAWTRVAVETQYF. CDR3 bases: TGTGCCTGGACACGGGTGGCGGTAGAGACCCAGTACTTC. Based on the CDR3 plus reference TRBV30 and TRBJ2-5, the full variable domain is SQTIHQWPATLVQPVGSPLSLECTVEGTSNPNLYWYRQAAGRGLQLLFYSVGIGQISSEVPQNLSASRPQDRQFILSSKKLLLSDSGFYLCAWTRVAVETQYFGPGTRLLVL.